The clone carrying this TCR beta chain has just a few counts. This CDR3 spans 14 amino acids. V trimming: 5 bases; J trimming: 5 bases; junction bases outside the gene matches: 8. Germline loops: CDR1 SNHLY, CDR2 FYNNEI. The sample belongs to a study of blood T cells in healthy people across ages. Alongside a J-beta primer mix, a sample-barcoded 5' primer served in a second PCR lasting 7 to 11 cycles. TCRdb reprocessed the 5' RACE reads via MiXCR and lists one record per CDR3 protein. This table holds around 1,000,000 distinct CDR3 sequences, around 27% found once. The sample was also reused in another study, on T cells of mothers and their children.

The receptor was isolated from a girl aged 2-10 years in good health. The chain couples TRBV2 to TRBJ1-1, with 7 nucleotides matching TRBD1. Source material: blood. Written as DNA, the CDR3 is TGTGCCAGCAGTCAAAACAGGGGTTTGACTGAAGCTTTCTTT. Amino acids: CASSQNRGLTEAFF.